Presented here are 12 T cell receptor beta chains from one specimen sequenced in a study of identical twins. TCRdb analysed the 5' RACE reads with MiXCR anew, one entry per CDR3 protein. The sample consists of hundreds of thousands of distinct CDR3 sequences, around 6.9% of them appearing once. This same sample was also taken into another study, of yellow fever vaccine responses in identical twins.

Material: memory (CD45RO+) T cells sorted from blood. These receptor sequences come from a young woman in good health.

This clonotype was seen ten or more times. The chain recombines TRBV7-2 with TRBJ1-3, with unresolved D. Germline V gene sequence: CDR1 SGHTA, CDR2 FQGNSA. This CDR3 has 15 amino acids. V lost 5 bases to trimming and J lost 0 bases, with 11 bases between them. In nucleotides, the CDR3 is TGTGCCAGCAGCCCACGGCGGGGCTCTGGAAACACCATATATTTT. It translates to CASSPRRGSGNTIYF.

There are a few counts of this clonotype. This chain uses TRBV20-1 with TRBJ2-3; 10 nucleotides align to TRBD2. The V gene's germline CDR1 is DFQATT and CDR2 SNEGSKA (reference sequence). The V segment lost 6 bases and the J segment 4 bases; nucleotides outside the gene matches: 7. This CDR3 has 14 amino acids. CDR3 in amino acids: CSAVAGGEADTQYF. The DNA of the CDR3 is TGCAGTGCCGTAGCGGGGGGAGAGGCAGATACGCAGTATTTT.

The chain has TRBV10-2 and TRBJ2-1; TRBD2 aligns across 9 bases. Per the germline V gene, CDR1 is WSHSY and CDR2 is SAAADI. This CDR3 has 15 amino acids. Losses at the gene ends were 6 bases for V and 7 bases for J; bases not matched to a gene: 10. DNA for the CDR3: TGCGCCAGCAGCCTTAGCGGGGGTCTCCGGAATGAGCAGTTCTTC. Translation gives CASSLSGGLRNEQFF.

There are a few counts of this clonotype. V gene TRBV7-2 combines with J gene TRBJ1-5, with D hard to call. Germline assignment: CDR1 SGHTA and CDR2 FQGNSA. The CDR3 contains 14 residues. V shed 6 bases and J shed 0 bases, with 9 bases lying between them. In DNA form, the CDR3 reads TGTGCCAGCAGTGAACAACCTAGCAATCAGCCCCAGCATTTT. It specifies CASSEQPSNQPQHF. Full variable domain (rest looked up from reference TRBV7-2 and TRBJ1-5): GAGVSQSPSNKVTEKGKDVELRCDPISGHTALYWYRQSLGQGLEFLIYFQGNSAPDKSGLPSDRFSAERTGGSVSTLTIQRTQQEDSAVYLCASSEQPSNQPQHFGDGTRLSIL.

This clonotype was seen at least ten times. J is TRBJ1-2 and V is TRBV20-1, with D possibly matching TRBD1 (5 bases). Germline-derived CDR1 and CDR2 are DFQATT and SNEGSKA (reference sequence). Trimming removed 0 bases at V and 0 bases at J, with 14 bases between. There are 16 residues in the CDR3. Written as DNA, the CDR3 is TGCAGTGCTAGAGATAGGATGGGGGGTGCTAACTATGGCTACACCTTC. This codes for CSARDRMGGANYGYTF.

The chain links TRBV19 to TRBJ2-7; D possibly corresponds to TRBD2 (5 bases). The CDR3 has 12 amino acids. V lost 6 bases, J lost 6 bases, and 12 bases lay in between. Germline V gives CDR1 LNHDA, CDR2 SQIVND (reference sequence). The CDR3, as DNA: TGTGCCAGTAGGGTCGGGGTCGGCGAGCAGTACTTC. Translation gives CASRVGVGEQYF.

This clonotype has a handful of counts. The V call is TRBV5-1, the J call TRBJ2-5; a possible D gene is TRBD1 (5 bases). CDR1 and CDR2 from the germline V gene are SGHRS and YFSETQ. The V and J ends lost 4 bases and 5 bases respectively, with 15 bases between them. CDR3 length equals 14 residues. For the CDR3, the DNA is TGCGCCAGCAGCATCAGGGTGGGGATGGAGACCCAGTACTTC. As protein: CASSIRVGMETQYF. The whole variable domain, remainder taken from reference TRBV5-1 and TRBJ2-5, is KAGVTQTPRYLIKTRGQQVTLSCSPISGHRSVSWYQQTPGQGLQFLFEYFSETQRNKGNFPGRFSGRQFSNSRSEMNVSTLELGDSALYLCASSIRVGMETQYFGPGTRLLVL.

This clonotype was observed many times. This rearrangement joins TRBV28 to TRBJ2-1; TRBD2 agrees at 14 bases. The CDR3 extends over 16 amino acids. Germline assignment: CDR1 MDHEN and CDR2 SYDVKM. Trimming cost V 6 bases and J 7 bases; bases outside gene matches: 8. The CDR3, as DNA: TGTGCCAGCAGCCCGAGGGGGACTAGCGGGAGAAATGAGCAGTTCTTC. Its protein product is CASSPRGTSGRNEQFF.

Regarding this clonotype: A read error may produce the germline difference seen at one junction end. This chain connects TRBV13 to TRBJ2-3; 14 nucleotides match TRBD2. The CDR3 spans 19 residues. Germline lookup yields CDR1 PRHDT and CDR2 FYEKMQ (reference sequence). The CDR3 sequence: CARSPPLTSGRDYADTQYF. DNA of the CDR3: TGTGCCCGCAGCCCTCCCCTGACTAGCGGGAGGGACTATGCAGATACGCAGTATTTT.

There are many counts of this clonotype. This sequence joins TRBV12-3 or TRBV12-4 and TRBJ2-5; D possibly corresponds to TRBD1 (5 bases). V was shortened by 6 bases and J by 1 base, with 9 bases between the two germline ends. The CDR3 has 13 amino acids. CDR3 nucleotides: TGTGCCAGCAGCCCAGGGCTCCAAGAGACCCAGTACTTC. As protein: CASSPGLQETQYF.

The V call is TRBV6-4, the J call TRBJ2-3, with 11 positions matching TRBD2. The V and J ends lost 6 bases and 0 bases, in that order; junction bases with no gene match: 5. The germline V gene has CDR1 MRHNA and CDR2 SNTAGT. The CDR3 is 16 residues long. This CDR3 reads CASSDIAGGSTDTQYF. The CDR3 nucleotides read TGTGCCAGCAGCGATATAGCGGGGGGGAGCACAGATACGCAGTATTTT.

This clonotype was detected ten times or more. As DNA, the CDR3 is TGTGCCAGCAGCTCCCCGGACTCCTGGGACTACGAGCAGTACTTC. Its translation: CASSSPDSWDYEQYF. The rearrangement joins TRBV7-9 to TRBJ2-7; possible D gene TRBD2, 5 bases. V was trimmed by 4 bases and J by 3 bases, leaving 16 bases between them. Per the germline V gene, CDR1 is SEHNR and CDR2 is FQNEAQ (reference sequence). The CDR3 spans 15 residues.